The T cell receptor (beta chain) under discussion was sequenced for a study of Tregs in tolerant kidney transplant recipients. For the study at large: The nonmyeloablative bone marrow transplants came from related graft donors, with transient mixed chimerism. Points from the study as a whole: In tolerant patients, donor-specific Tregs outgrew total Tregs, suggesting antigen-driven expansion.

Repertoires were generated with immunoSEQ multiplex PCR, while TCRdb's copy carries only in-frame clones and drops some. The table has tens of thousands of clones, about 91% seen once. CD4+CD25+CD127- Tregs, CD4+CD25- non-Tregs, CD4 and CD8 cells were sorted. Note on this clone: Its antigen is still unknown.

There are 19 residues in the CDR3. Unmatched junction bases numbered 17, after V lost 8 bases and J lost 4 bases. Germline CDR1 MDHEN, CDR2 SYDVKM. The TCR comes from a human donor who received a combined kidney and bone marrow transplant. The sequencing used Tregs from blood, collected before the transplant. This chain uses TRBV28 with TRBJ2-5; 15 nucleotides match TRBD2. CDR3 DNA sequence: TGTGCCAGCTTCTCTACCGGACTAGCGGGAGGGACTTCCCTAGAGACCCAGTACTTC. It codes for CASFSTGLAGGTSLETQYF.